The 5 T cell receptor beta chains listed next were all sequenced from one sample in a study of blood T cell repertoires in COVID-19. The assay was immunoSEQ multiplex PCR, and TCRdb's table has in-frame clones only and misses some. This sample has approximately 150,000 clones; around 88% occur once, and the top ten carry about 4.7%. The sample consisted of peripheral blood. These receptors were collected from a human donor in a cohort sampled during active COVID-19.

The chain carries TRBV29-1 and TRBJ1-2; 7 nucleotides agree with TRBD1. Unmatched junction bases numbered 18, after V lost 8 bases and J lost 0 bases. CDR1 and CDR2 from the germline V gene are SQVTM and ANQGSEA. CDR3 length: 17 residues. The CDR3 here is CSFLWGQPRSPNYGYTF. DNA of the CDR3: TGCAGCTTCCTGTGGGGACAGCCTAGGAGTCCTAACTATGGCTACACCTTC.

Only one count was recorded for this clone. The gene calls are TRBV5-8 and TRBJ2-7, with 13 bases identical to TRBD2. J lost 2 bases, V lost 2 bases, and 4 bases had no gene match. The CDR3 runs to 16 residues. Germline V gives CDR1 SGHTS, CDR2 YDEGEE. The CDR3 DNA follows: TGTGCCAGCAGCTTACCTACTAGCGGGAGGGCCTACGAGCAGTACTTC. As protein: CASSLPTSGRAYEQYF.

V is TRBV10-1 and J is TRBJ2-2; D is uncertain. V gave up 0 bases and J gave up 0 bases, with 8 bases separating them. The CDR3 runs 16 residues. CDR1 is WNHNN and CDR2 is SYGVQD in the germline V gene (reference sequence). CDR3 sequence: CASSESFPANTGELFF. CDR3 nucleotides: TGCGCCAGCAGTGAGTCTTTCCCGGCGAACACCGGGGAGCTGTTTTTT.

The chain recombines TRBV11-2 with TRBJ1-6; 7 nucleotides match TRBD1. Germline CDR1 and CDR2: SGHAT and FQNNGV. The junction had 12 bases not matched to a gene; V was cut back by 3 bases and J by 10 bases. The CDR3 is 16 amino acids. This chain's CDR3 is CASSFGRGLPGSPLHF. CDR3 nucleotide sequence: TGTGCCAGCAGCTTCGGCAGGGGGTTGCCGGGGTCACCCCTCCACTTT.

The genes are TRBV30 and TRBJ2-7, with 7 positions matching TRBD2. The germline V gene encodes CDR1 GTSNPN and CDR2 SVGIG (reference sequence). The CDR3 runs 14 residues. The V segment lost 5 bases and the J segment 0 bases; nucleotides outside the gene matches: 7. Here the CDR3 reads CAWQIGGSSYEQYF. CDR3 sequence (DNA): TGTGCCTGGCAGATCGGCGGGAGCTCCTACGAGCAGTACTTC.